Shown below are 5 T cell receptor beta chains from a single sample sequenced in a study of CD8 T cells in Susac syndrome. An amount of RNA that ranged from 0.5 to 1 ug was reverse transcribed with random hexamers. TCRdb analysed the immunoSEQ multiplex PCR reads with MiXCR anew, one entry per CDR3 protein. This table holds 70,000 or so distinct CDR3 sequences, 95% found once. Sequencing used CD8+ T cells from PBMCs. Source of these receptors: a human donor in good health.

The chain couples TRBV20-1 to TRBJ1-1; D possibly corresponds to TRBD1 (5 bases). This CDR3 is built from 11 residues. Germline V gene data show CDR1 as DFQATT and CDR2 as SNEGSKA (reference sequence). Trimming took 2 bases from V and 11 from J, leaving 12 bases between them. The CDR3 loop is CSARWGGVAFF. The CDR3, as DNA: TGCAGTGCTAGATGGGGGGGGGTGGCTTTCTTT.

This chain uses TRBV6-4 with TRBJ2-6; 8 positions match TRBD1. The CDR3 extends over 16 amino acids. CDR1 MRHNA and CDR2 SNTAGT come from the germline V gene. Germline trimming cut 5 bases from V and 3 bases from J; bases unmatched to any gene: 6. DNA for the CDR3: TGTGCCAGCAGTCCGGGACAGGTGAATGGGGCCAACGTCCTGACTTTC. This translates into CASSPGQVNGANVLTF.

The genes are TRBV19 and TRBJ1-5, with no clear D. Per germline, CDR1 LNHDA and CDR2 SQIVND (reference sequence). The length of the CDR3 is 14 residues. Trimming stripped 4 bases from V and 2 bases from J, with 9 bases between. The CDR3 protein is CASSNPGGNQPQHF. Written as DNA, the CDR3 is TGTGCCAGTAGTAATCCCGGAGGCAATCAGCCCCAGCATTTT.

The CDR3 loop reads CASSEWSGQPQHF. DNA of the CDR3: TGTGCCAGCAGTGAGTGGTCTGGTCAGCCCCAGCATTTT. The chain is built from TRBV2 and TRBJ1-5; D ambiguous. Germline loops: CDR1 SNHLY, CDR2 FYNNEI. The CDR3 sequence is 13 residues long. Trimming took off 3 bases at V and 6 bases at J, with 9 bases between the two ends.

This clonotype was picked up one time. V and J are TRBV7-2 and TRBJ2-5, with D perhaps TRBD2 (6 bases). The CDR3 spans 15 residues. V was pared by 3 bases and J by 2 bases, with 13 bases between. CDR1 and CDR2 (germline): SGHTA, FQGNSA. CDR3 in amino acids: CASSFMRLVQETQYF. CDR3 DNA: TGTGCCAGCAGCTTCATGCGACTAGTGCAAGAGACCCAGTACTTC. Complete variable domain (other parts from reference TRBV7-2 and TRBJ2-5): GAGVSQSPSNKVTEKGKDVELRCDPISGHTALYWYRQSLGQGLEFLIYFQGNSAPDKSGLPSDRFSAERTGGSVSTLTIQRTQQEDSAVYLCASSFMRLVQETQYFGPGTRLLVL.